This T cell receptor (beta chain) emerged from a study of blood T cell repertoires in COVID-19. Study details: Sources were T cells, B-cell-depleted T cells, or PBMCs; the material itself was cDNA or gDNA.

In the authors' methods: Nucleated cell counts were estimated from reference gene primer amplification. Produced via immunoSEQ multiplex PCR; TCRdb's table is partial and in-frame only. V and J calls and clone size come straight from that table; D and trimming were deduced from the DNA. The data show tens of thousands of clones, roughly 87% seen once. The germline gives CDR1 KGHDR, CDR2 SFDVKD. V shed 3 bases and J shed 4 bases, with 14 bases lying between them. This CDR3 is built from 15 residues. This chain uses TRBV24-1 with TRBJ2-5, with a possible D match to TRBD1 (6 bases). This clonotype was obtained from a woman between 45 and 65 years old with active or convalescent COVID-19. The sequenced material came from peripheral blood. The DNA for the CDR3 is TGTGCCACCAGTGATCCCCGGACAGAGGGAGAGACCCAGTACTTC. It translates to CATSDPRTEGETQYF.